The 13 T cell receptor beta chains below all came from one sample that was sequenced in a study of T cells in Graves' hyperthyroidism and ophthalmopathy (dated by TCRdb to about 2019). Receptor amplification or capture employed multiplex PCR. The listed sequencing device is Illumina HiSeq 2000. The TCR beta CDR3 regions were amplified from RNA transcripts. A first-round RT-PCR of the TCR CDR3 used the HTBI primer set with the Qiagen OneStep RT-PCR kit. TCRdb's own reprocessing of the public reads used fastp at Q25 and MiXCR and kept productive beta chains. Each entry is one CDR3 protein sequence, shown with its most common DNA and genes. The sample has 250,000 to 350,000 distinct CDR3 sequences on record, about 20% of them singletons. Roughly 60% of the sample is held by the ten biggest clonotypes. Sequencing input: blood. The receptors here all came from a man aged 25 to 40 with Graves' ophthalmopathy.

The rearrangement links TRBV11-2 to TRBJ2-1, with TRBD2 matching 7 bases. V lost 4 bases to trimming and J lost 2 bases; unmatched junction nucleotides: 11. The CDR3 totals 17 residues. Germline assignment: CDR1 SGHAT and CDR2 FQNNGV. CDR3 bases: TGTGCCAGCAGCTCGGTGGGAGGGAGGCAAGCCTACAATGAGCAGTTCTTC. Translating it yields CASSSVGGRQAYNEQFF.

This chain uses TRBV5-1 with TRBJ2-1; the D is unclear. Germline CDR1 and CDR2: SGHRS and YFSETQ. V was shortened by 0 bases and J by 2 bases, with 12 bases between the two germline ends. CDR3 length equals 16 residues. CDR3 DNA sequence: TGCGCCAGCAGCTTGGCCGTGGGAACCCCCTACAATGAGCAGTTCTTC. The encoded protein is CASSLAVGTPYNEQFF.

This clonotype showed up just a few times. The CDR3, as DNA: TGTGCCAGCAGTTGGCATCTAGCGGACCCCGCCAAGCCTACAGATACGCAGTATTTT. It yields the protein CASSWHLADPAKPTDTQYF. The chain has TRBV12-3 or TRBV12-4 and TRBJ2-3, with 7 bases lining up with TRBD2. The CDR3 spans 19 residues. Germline trimming cut 4 bases from V and 3 bases from J; bases unmatched to any gene: 19.

This clonotype was seen repeatedly, ten times or more. The chain has TRBV20-1 and TRBJ2-2, with 11 bases identical to TRBD2. This CDR3 has 16 amino acids. The V and J ends lost 6 bases and 1 base, in that order; junction bases with no gene match: 7. Germline assignment: CDR1 DFQATT and CDR2 SNEGSKA (reference sequence). The CDR3: CSARRLAGMNTGELFF. CDR3 nucleotides: TGCAGTGCAAGGAGACTAGCGGGAATGAACACCGGGGAGCTGTTTTTT.

This chain joins TRBV19 and TRBJ2-1; 14 bases are shared with TRBD2. The junction had 9 bases not matched to a gene; V was cut back by 5 bases and J by 6 bases. Germline V CDR1 and CDR2: LNHDA, SQIVND (reference sequence). The CDR3 consists of 17 residues. CDR3 coding DNA: TGTGCCAGTAGTTGGGGGACTAGCGGGAGTGGGGGCAATGAGCAGTTCTTC. This codes for CASSWGTSGSGGNEQFF.

The chain has TRBV2 and TRBJ1-4; no definite D call. The CDR3 totals 13 residues. Between the trimmed V and J ends, which lost 4 bases and 13 bases, there was a span of 16 bases. Germline CDR1 and CDR2: SNHLY and FYNNEI. CDR3 sequence: CASSGIRGTLLFF. For the CDR3, the DNA is TGTGCCAGCAGTGGCATCCGGGGAACACTACTGTTTTTT.

The chain recombines TRBV5-6 with TRBJ2-2; TRBD1 matches at 7 bases. The length of the CDR3 is 15 residues. Germline V gene sequence: CDR1 SGHDT, CDR2 YYEEEE. Unmatched junction bases numbered 2, after V lost 3 bases and J lost 0 bases. The CDR3 sequence: CASSSGQANTGELFF. The CDR3 DNA reads TGTGCCAGCAGCTCCGGACAGGCGAACACCGGGGAGCTGTTTTTT.

This clonotype has only a few counts. V and J are TRBV7-2 and TRBJ2-3, with 12 bases that match TRBD2. Per germline, CDR1 SGHTA and CDR2 FQGNSA. This CDR3 has 17 amino acids. The trim removed 1 base at V and 2 bases at J, leaving 4 bases unmatched. In DNA form, the CDR3 reads TGTGCCAGCAGCTTAGAGACTAGCGGGGGATACACAGATACGCAGTATTTT. Its protein is CASSLETSGGYTDTQYF.

This clonotype appeared many times. This sequence joins TRBV5-1 and TRBJ2-1; 11 positions agree with TRBD2. Germline trimming cut 0 bases from V and 7 bases from J; bases unmatched to any gene: 9. The CDR3 runs to 17 residues. Germline assignment: CDR1 SGHRS and CDR2 YFSETQ. The CDR3 DNA follows: TGCGCCAGCAGCTTGGACCCCCCTAGCGGGAGGAGGAATGAGCAGTTCTTC. Its translation is CASSLDPPSGRRNEQFF.

The J gene is TRBJ1-1, the V gene TRBV4-1; tentative D call: TRBD1 (5 bases). Per germline, CDR1 MGHRA and CDR2 YSYEKL. This CDR3 has 15 amino acids. V was pared by 4 bases and J by 0 bases, with 12 bases between. This chain's CDR3 is CASSLTGTMNTEAFF. The CDR3 bases are TGCGCCAGCAGCCTCACCGGGACGATGAACACTGAAGCTTTCTTT.

The rearrangement joins TRBV18 to TRBJ1-6; the D gene is possibly TRBD1 (5 bases). Per the germline V gene, CDR1 is KGHSH and CDR2 is LQKENI. The CDR3 has 15 amino acids. Trimming left V 4 bases short and J 5 bases short, with 12 bases between. The CDR3 region has the DNA TGTGCCAGCTCACTTGGGACGCTAGATAATTCACCCCTCCACTTT. As protein: CASSLGTLDNSPLHF. The whole variable domain, filled in from reference TRBV18 and TRBJ1-6, reads NAGVMQNPRHLVRRRGQEARLRCSPMKGHSHVYWYRQLPEEGLKFMVYLQKENIIDESGMPKERFSAEFPKEGPSILRIQQVVRGDSAAYFCASSLGTLDNSPLHFGNGTRLTVT.

Concerning this clonotype: Since a much larger clone is just one base distant, this may be a read error. This chain connects TRBV11-3 to TRBJ2-7, with 11 nucleotides matching TRBD1. Germline lookup yields CDR1 SGHNT and CDR2 YENEEA. After removal of 5 bases from V and 5 bases from J, the junction contained 11 bases not matched to a gene. CDR3 length: 16 residues. The CDR3 nucleotides read TGTGCCAGCAGCCGACACGGACAGGGGGCAACCAACGAGCAGTACTTC. It encodes CASSRHGQGATNEQYF.

The table lists this clonotype with a count of one. The chain is built from TRBV10-3 and TRBJ2-2; no definite D call. Germline CDR1 reads ENHRY; CDR2 reads SYGVKD. CDR3 length equals 14 residues. V lost 6 bases, J lost 0 bases, and 8 bases lay in between. CDR3 sequence: CAIRKNTNTGELFF. CDR3 in DNA: TGTGCCATCAGGAAAAATACGAACACCGGGGAGCTGTTTTTT.